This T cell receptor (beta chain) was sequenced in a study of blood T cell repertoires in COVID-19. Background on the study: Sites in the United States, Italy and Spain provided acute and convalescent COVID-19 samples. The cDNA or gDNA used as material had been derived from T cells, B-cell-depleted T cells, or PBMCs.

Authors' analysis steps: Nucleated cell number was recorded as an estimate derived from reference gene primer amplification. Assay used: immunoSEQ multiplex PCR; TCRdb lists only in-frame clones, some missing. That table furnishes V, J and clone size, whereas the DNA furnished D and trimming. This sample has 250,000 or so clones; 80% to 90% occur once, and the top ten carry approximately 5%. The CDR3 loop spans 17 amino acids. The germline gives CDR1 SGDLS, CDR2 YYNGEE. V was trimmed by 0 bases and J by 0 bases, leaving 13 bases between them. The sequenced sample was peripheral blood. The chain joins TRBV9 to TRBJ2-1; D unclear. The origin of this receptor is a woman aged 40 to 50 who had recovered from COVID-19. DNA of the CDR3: TGTGCCAGCAGCGTAGGTTGGCTAGATCACTCCTACAATGAGCAGTTCTTC. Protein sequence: CASSVGWLDHSYNEQFF.